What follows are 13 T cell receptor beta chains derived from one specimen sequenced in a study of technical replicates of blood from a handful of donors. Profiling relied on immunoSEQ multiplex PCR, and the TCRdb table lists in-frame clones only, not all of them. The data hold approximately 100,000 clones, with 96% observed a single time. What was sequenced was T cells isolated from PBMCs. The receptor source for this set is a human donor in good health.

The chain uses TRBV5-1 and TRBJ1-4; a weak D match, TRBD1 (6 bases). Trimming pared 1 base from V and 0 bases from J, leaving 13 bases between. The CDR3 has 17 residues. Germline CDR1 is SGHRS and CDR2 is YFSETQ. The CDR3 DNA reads TGCGCCAGCAGCTTGTTAGGGACACGAGCAACTAATGAAAAACTGTTTTTT. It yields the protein CASSLLGTRATNEKLFF.

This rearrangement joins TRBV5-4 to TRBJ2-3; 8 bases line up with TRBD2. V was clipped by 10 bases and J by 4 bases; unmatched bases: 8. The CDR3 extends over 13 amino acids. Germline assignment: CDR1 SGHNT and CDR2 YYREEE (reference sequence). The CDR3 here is CALGVAGPDTQYF. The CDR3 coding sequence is TGTGCCTTAGGGGTAGCGGGGCCAGATACGCAGTATTTT.

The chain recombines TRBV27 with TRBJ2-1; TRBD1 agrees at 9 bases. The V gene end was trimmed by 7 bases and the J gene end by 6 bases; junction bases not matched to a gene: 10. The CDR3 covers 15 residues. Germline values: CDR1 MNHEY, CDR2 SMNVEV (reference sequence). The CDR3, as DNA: TGTGCCAGCACCATCCTGGGACAGGGAACCAATGAGCAGTTCTTC. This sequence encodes CASTILGQGTNEQFF.

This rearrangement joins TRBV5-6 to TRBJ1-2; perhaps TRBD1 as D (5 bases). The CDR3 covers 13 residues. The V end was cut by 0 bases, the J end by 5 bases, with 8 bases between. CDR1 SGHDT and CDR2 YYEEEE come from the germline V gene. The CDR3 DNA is TGTGCCAGCAGCTTGGACAGGACATATGGCTACACCTTC. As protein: CASSLDRTYGYTF.

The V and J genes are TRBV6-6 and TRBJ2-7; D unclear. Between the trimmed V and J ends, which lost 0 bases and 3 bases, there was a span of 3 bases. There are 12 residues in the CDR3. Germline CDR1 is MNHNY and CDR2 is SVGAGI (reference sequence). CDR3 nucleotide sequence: TGTGCCAGCAGTTACTCCCACTACGAGCAGTACTTC. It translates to CASSYSHYEQYF.

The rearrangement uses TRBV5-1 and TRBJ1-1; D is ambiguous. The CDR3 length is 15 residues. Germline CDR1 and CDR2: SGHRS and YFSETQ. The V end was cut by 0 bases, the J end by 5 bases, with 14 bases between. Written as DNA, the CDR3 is TGCGCCAGCAGCTTGGTTCCAGCTGAGAGGACTGAAGCTTTCTTT. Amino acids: CASSLVPAERTEAFF.

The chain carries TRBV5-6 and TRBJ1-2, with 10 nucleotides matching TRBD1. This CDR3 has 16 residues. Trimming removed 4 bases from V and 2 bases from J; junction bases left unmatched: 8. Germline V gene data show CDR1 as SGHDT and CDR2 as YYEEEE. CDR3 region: CASSQLGQGFNYGYTF. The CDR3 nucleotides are TGTGCCAGCAGCCAATTGGGACAGGGGTTCAACTATGGCTACACCTTC.

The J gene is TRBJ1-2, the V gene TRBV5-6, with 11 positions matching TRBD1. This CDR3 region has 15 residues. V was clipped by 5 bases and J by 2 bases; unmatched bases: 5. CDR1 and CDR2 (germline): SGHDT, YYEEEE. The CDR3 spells CASRGGQGANYGYTF. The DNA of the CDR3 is TGTGCCAGCAGGGGCGGACAGGGGGCAAACTATGGCTACACCTTC. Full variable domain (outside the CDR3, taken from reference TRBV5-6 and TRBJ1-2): DAGVTQSPTHLIKTRGQQVTLRCSPKSGHDTVSWYQQALGQGPQFIFQYYEEEERQRGNFPDRFSGHQFPNYSSELNVNALLLGDSALYLCASRGGQGANYGYTFGSGTRLTVV.

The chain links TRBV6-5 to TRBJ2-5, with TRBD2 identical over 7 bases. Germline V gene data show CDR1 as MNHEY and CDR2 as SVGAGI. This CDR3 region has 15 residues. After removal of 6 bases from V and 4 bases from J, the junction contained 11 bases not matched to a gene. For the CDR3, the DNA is TGTGCCAGCAGCCAGCAGCGGGAATGGGCAGAGACCCAGTACTTC. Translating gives CASSQQREWAETQYF.

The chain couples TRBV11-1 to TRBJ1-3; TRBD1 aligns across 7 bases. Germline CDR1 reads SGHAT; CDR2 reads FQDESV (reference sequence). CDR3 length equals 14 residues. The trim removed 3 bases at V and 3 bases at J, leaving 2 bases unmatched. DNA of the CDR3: TGTGCCAGCAGCTTGGACAGGAGTGGAAACACCATATATTTT. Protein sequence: CASSLDRSGNTIYF.

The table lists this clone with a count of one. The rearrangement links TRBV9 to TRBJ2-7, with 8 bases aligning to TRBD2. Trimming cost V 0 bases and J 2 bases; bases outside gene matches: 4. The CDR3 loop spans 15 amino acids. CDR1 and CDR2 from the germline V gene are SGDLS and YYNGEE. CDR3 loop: CASSVGLASTYEQYF. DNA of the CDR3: TGTGCCAGCAGCGTAGGACTAGCGTCGACCTACGAGCAGTACTTC.

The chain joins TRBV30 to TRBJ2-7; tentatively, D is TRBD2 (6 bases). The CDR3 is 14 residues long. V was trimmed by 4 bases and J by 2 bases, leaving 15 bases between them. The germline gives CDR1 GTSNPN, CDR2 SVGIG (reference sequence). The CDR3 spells CAWTPSTRPYEQYF. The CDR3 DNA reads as TGTGCCTGGACCCCCTCGACTAGACCCTACGAGCAGTACTTC.

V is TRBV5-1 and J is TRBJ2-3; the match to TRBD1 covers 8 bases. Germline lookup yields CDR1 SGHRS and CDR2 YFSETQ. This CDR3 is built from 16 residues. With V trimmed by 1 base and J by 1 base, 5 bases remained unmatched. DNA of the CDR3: TGCGCCAGCAGCTTGTCGGTGACAGGGGGCACAGATACGCAGTATTTT. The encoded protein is CASSLSVTGGTDTQYF.